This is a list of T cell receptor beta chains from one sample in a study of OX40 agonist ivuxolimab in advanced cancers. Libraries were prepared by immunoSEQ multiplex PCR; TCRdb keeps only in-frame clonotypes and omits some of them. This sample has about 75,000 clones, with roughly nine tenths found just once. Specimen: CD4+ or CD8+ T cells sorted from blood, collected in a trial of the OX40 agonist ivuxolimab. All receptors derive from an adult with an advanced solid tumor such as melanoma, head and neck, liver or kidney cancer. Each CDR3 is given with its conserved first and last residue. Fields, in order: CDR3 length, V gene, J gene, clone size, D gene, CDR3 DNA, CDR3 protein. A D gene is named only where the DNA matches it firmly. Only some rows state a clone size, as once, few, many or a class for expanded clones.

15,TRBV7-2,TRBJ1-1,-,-,TGTGCCAGCAGCTTAGGGGCGGGCCTGAACACTGAAGCTTTCTTT,CASSLGAGLNTEAFF
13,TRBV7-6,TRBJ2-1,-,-,TGTGCCAGCAGCCCGGAGTTCGTGCATGAGCAGTTCTTC,CASSPEFVHEQFF
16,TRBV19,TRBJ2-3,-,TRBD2,TGTGCCAGTAGTATAGAGGGGCGGGAGCGCACAGATACGCAGTATTTT,CASSIEGRERTDTQYF
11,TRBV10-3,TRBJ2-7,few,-,TGTGCCAGCAGGACAGTGGAGGAGCAGTACTTC,CASRTVEEQYF
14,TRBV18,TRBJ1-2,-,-,TGTGCCAGCTCCCCGGGACATTTAGATTATGGCTACACCTTC,CASSPGHLDYGYTF
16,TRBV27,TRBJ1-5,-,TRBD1,TGTGCCAGCAGTCCCCGGACAGGTTATAGCAATCAGCCCCAGCATTTT,CASSPRTGYSNQPQHF
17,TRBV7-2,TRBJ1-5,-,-,TGTGCCAGCAGCTTCGCCGGCGGTTCTAGGCCGAATCAGCCCCAGCATTTT,CASSFAGGSRPNQPQHF
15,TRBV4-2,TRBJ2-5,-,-,TGTGCCAGCAGCCAAGAAGGGGGGATCCAAGAGACCCAGTACTTC,CASSQEGGIQETQYF
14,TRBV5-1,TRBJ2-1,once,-,TGCGCCAGCAGTACGGACACCACCTACAATGAGCAGTTCTTC,CASSTDTTYNEQFF
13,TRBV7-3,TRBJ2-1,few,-,TGTGCCAGCAGTCCGGGGGACTACAATGAGCAGTTCTTC,CASSPGDYNEQFF
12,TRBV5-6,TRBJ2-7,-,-,TGTGCCAGCAGCTTGGAGTCGGCGAAGCAGTACTTC,CASSLESAKQYF
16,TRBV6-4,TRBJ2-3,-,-,TGTGCCAGTCTGCTCCAGACAGAGCTTTGCACAGATACGCAGTATTTT,CASLLQTELCTDTQYF
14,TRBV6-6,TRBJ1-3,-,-,TGTGCCAGCAGTTGGGAGTACTCTGGAAACACCATATATTTT,CASSWEYSGNTIYF
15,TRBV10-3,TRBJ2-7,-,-,TGTGCCATCAGTGAGGGTCAGGTAAGCTCCTACGAGCAGTACTTC,CAISEGQVSSYEQYF
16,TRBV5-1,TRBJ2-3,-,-,TGCGCCAGCAGCCACGGACAGACCCGTGGCACAGATACGCAGTATTTT,CASSHGQTRGTDTQYF
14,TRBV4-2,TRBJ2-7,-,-,TGTGCCAGCAGCCAAGGTTCGGGATTCAACGAGCAGTACTTC,CASSQGSGFNEQYF
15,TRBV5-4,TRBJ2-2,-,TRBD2,TGTGCCAGCAGCTCCAAGCGGGAGCTGGGCGGGGAGCTGTTTTTT,CASSSKRELGGELFF
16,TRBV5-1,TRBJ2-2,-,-,TGCGCCAGCAGCCCCTTTGGAGGGGGGGCCTCCGGGGAGCTGTTTTTT,CASSPFGGGASGELFF
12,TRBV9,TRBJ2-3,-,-,TGTGCCAGCAGCTCTTACACAGATACGCAGTATTTT,CASSSYTDTQYF
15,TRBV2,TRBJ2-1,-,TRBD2,TGTGCCAGCACCGGGGGGACCTCCTCCTACAATGAGCAGTTCTTC,CASTGGTSSYNEQFF
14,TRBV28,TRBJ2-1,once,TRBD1,TGTGCCATCCGCCGGTTCAGACAGGGAAATGAGCAGTTCTTC,CAIRRFRQGNEQFF
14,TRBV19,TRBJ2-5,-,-,TGTGCCAGTAGTAGAGCGCAGGATCAAGAGACTCAGTACTTC,CASSRAQDQETQYF
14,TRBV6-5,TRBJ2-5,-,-,TGTGCCAGCAATCCACCGGGCCGCCAAGAGACCCAGTACTTC,CASNPPGRQETQYF
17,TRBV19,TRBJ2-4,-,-,TGTGCCAGTAGTATCTCTGGGACCGCCCTTGCCAAAAACATTCAGTACTTC,CASSISGTALAKNIQYF
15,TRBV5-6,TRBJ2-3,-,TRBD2,TGTGCCAGCAGTAGGGGCGGGAGGGCCTCGGATACGCAGTATTTT,CASSRGGRASDTQYF
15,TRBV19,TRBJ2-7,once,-,TGTGCCAGTTCCGGGAGGGGACAGGGAAGTAACGAGCAGTACTTC,CASSGRGQGSNEQYF
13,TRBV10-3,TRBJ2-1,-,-,TGTGCCATCAGCCGGGAGTCCTACAATGAGCAGTTCTTC,CAISRESYNEQFF
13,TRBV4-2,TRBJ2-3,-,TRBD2,TGTGCCAGCAGCCCCCTCGGGAGGGATACGCAGTATTTT,CASSPLGRDTQYF
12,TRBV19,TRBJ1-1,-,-,TGTGCCAGTAGCCTTATTGACACTGAAGCTTTCTTT,CASSLIDTEAFF
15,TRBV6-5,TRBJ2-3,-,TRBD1,TGTGCCAGCAGAACACAGGGGGTTAGCACAGATACGCAGTATTTT,CASRTQGVSTDTQYF
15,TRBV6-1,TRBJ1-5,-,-,TGTGCCAGCAGTGAAGGGGTCTCTAGCAATCAGCCCCAGCATTTT,CASSEGVSSNQPQHF
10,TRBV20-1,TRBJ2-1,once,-,TGCAGTGTAGGGAGGAATGAGCAGTTCTTC,CSVGRNEQFF
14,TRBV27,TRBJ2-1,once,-,TGTGCCAGCAGTTTACAGGGGTCCTACAATGAGCAGTTCTTC,CASSLQGSYNEQFF
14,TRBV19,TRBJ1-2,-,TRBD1,TGTGCCAGTAGTTTCCGGACAGGGACCGCTGGCTACACCTTC,CASSFRTGTAGYTF
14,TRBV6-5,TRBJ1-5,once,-,TGTGCCAGCAGACAAGGACATCAGAATCAGCCCCAGCATTTT,CASRQGHQNQPQHF
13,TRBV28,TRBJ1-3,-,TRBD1,TGTGCCAGCAGTGGGACAGCTGGAAACACCATATATTTT,CASSGTAGNTIYF
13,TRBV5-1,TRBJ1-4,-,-,TGCGCCAGCAAAGACTTGGGGGATGAAAAACTGTTTTTT,CASKDLGDEKLFF
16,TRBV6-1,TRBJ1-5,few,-,TGTGCCAGCAGCGAAAGATTGGGGATGAGCAATCAGCCCCAGCATTTT,CASSERLGMSNQPQHF
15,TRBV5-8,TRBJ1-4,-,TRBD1,TGTGCCAGCAGCGTAACAGGGGGCCCCAATGAAAAACTGTTTTTT,CASSVTGGPNEKLFF
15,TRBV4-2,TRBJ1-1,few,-,TGTGCCAGCAGCCAAGTAGGCAAGAAGAACACTGAAGCTTTCTTT,CASSQVGKKNTEAFF
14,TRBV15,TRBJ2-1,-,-,TGTGCCACCAGCAGAGATAGGCCATCGGGTGAGCAGTTCTTC,CATSRDRPSGEQFF
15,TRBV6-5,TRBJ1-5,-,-,TGTGCCAGCAGGCCCGACTGGACGGATAATCAGCCCCAGCATTTT,CASRPDWTDNQPQHF
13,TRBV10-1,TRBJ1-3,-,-,TGCGCCAGCAGCTCAGGGGATGGAAACACCATATATTTT,CASSSGDGNTIYF